The 4 T cell receptor beta chains below all came from one sample that was sequenced in a study of T cells in Graves' hyperthyroidism and ophthalmopathy. Amplified TCR beta CDR3 regions came from RNA transcripts. HTBI primers were the set used in a first-round RT-PCR of the TCR CDR3. TCRdb recomputed calls from the multiplex PCR reads with MiXCR, one row per CDR3 protein. The sample holds hundreds of thousands of distinct CDR3 sequences; over 35% are singletons and the top ten take about a third. What was sequenced was blood. The source is a woman between 35 and 50 years old with Graves' hyperthyroidism.

A word on this clonotype: Just one base apart from a much larger clone, this may be a read error. This chain's CDR3 is CAGSSYRGIAYEQYF. The CDR3 DNA reads as TGTGCCGGCAGCTCCTACAGGGGGATCGCCTACGAGCAGTACTTC. V gene TRBV7-2 combines with J gene TRBJ2-7; TRBD1 agrees at 8 bases. The CDR3 length is 15 residues. Germline V gives CDR1 SGHTA, CDR2 FQGNSA.

This clonotype was detected a few times. The gene calls are TRBV5-6 and TRBJ1-1; no clear D. V was clipped by 2 bases and J by 4 bases, with 9 bases between them. This CDR3 comprises 13 residues. CDR1 and CDR2 from the germline V gene are SGHDT and YYEEEE. CDR3 sequence reads: CASSFQEPTEAFF. CDR3 nucleotide sequence: TGTGCCAGCAGCTTTCAGGAACCCACTGAAGCTTTCTTT.

This clonotype was counted at least ten times. The chain couples TRBV7-2 to TRBJ2-7, with D possibly matching TRBD1 (6 bases). V dropped 4 bases and J dropped 3 bases, with 13 bases sitting between them. Germline V gene data show CDR1 as SGHTA and CDR2 as FQGNSA. There are 14 residues in the CDR3. The DNA of the CDR3 is TGTGCCAGCAGCTACGGTGACAGGCTCTACGAGCAGTACTTC. Its translation: CASSYGDRLYEQYF.

As for this clonotype: The conserved closing phenylalanine or tryptophan is absent in this CDR3, likely reflecting a read error. The rearrangement links TRBV24-1 to TRBJ2-3; 10 bases agree with TRBD2. The CDR3 sequence is 15 residues long. The junction had 5 bases not matched to a gene; V was cut back by 8 bases and J by 1 base. Germline V gene sequence: CDR1 KGHDR, CDR2 SFDVKD. The DNA of the CDR3 is TGTGCCACCACCACCGGGACTAGCGGCACAGATACGCAGTATTCT. It codes for CATTTGTSGTDTQYS.